One and the same sample provided the 24 T cell receptor beta chains below, sequenced in a study of blood T cell repertoires in COVID-19. TCRdb's table, derived via immunoSEQ multiplex PCR, lists solely in-frame clones and lacks some. The table includes 310,000 or so clones, about nine tenths detected once. Sequenced: peripheral blood. Receptors originate from a woman in her 30s with COVID-19, enrolled during active disease.

The chain combines TRBV10-3 with TRBJ2-1, with TRBD2 matching 12 bases. Trimming took 7 bases from V and 9 from J; bases not matched to a gene: 1. Germline loops: CDR1 ENHRY, CDR2 SYGVKD. This CDR3 contains 12 residues. CDR3 sequence reads: CAIKGLAGEQFF. Here the CDR3 DNA reads TGTGCCATCAAGGGACTAGCGGGTGAGCAGTTCTTC.

This chain connects TRBV19 to TRBJ1-4; a weak D match, TRBD1 (6 bases). Germline-derived CDR1 and CDR2 are LNHDA and SQIVND (reference sequence). CDR3 length: 16 residues. V lost 0 bases and J 3 bases, leaving 11 bases between the germline ends. CDR3 nucleotides: TGTGCCAGTAGTATAGAGGGGGACAAGGCTAATGAAAAACTGTTTTTT. Encoded protein: CASSIEGDKANEKLFF.

The chain couples TRBV9 to TRBJ2-7; D unresolved. CDR3 length: 14 amino acids. CDR1 is SGDLS, CDR2 YYNGEE, per germline. V lost 0 bases, J lost 4 bases, and 11 bases lay in between. CDR3 loop: CASSVDVAAYEQYF. The CDR3 DNA sequence: TGTGCCAGCAGCGTAGACGTTGCGGCTTACGAGCAGTACTTC.

This chain links TRBV9 with TRBJ2-7; TRBD2 matches 10 bases. This CDR3 has 14 amino acids. V was clipped by 2 bases and J by 4 bases; unmatched bases: 3. The V gene's germline CDR1 is SGDLS and CDR2 YYNGEE. The CDR3 DNA reads TGTGCCAGCAGCGTGTCTAGCGGGGGTTACGAGCAGTACTTC. It encodes CASSVSSGGYEQYF.

The rearrangement uses TRBV11-2 and TRBJ1-1, with D unclear. The CDR3 loop spans 18 amino acids. Germline values: CDR1 SGHAT, CDR2 FQNNGV. The germline V and J ends were trimmed by 1 base and 0 bases, with 18 bases remaining between them. The CDR3 region has the DNA TGTGCCAGCAGCTTAGCCTCGTTAAAACAGAGATTGAACACTGAAGCTTTCTTT. Translating it yields CASSLASLKQRLNTEAFF.

The count of this clone is one. The V call is TRBV30, the J call TRBJ1-5, with TRBD1 matching 11 bases. V dropped 5 bases and J dropped 5; count of bases not matched to a gene: 2. From germline, CDR1 is GTSNPN and CDR2 SVGIG (reference sequence). CDR3 length equals 13 residues. The CDR3 DNA follows: TGTGCCTGGGGACAGGGGGCGCATCAGCCCCAGCATTTT. Translating it yields CAWGQGAHQPQHF. The variable domain in full, with the rest retrieved from reference TRBV30 and TRBJ1-5, is SQTIHQWPATLVQPVGSPLSLECTVEGTSNPNLYWYRQAAGRGLQLLFYSVGIGQISSEVPQNLSASRPQDRQFILSSKKLLLSDSGFYLCAWGQGAHQPQHFGDGTRLSIL.

The J gene is TRBJ2-6, the V gene TRBV15; 7 nucleotides align to TRBD1. J gave up 3 bases and V 1 base, and 12 bases lay outside the gene matches. Looked up from germline, CDR1 is LNHNV and CDR2 is YYDKDF (reference sequence). The CDR3 is made up of 19 amino acids. CDR3 protein: CATSRGVQGPPFGANVLTF. CDR3 coding DNA: TGTGCCACCAGCAGAGGGGTACAGGGGCCTCCTTTTGGGGCCAACGTCCTGACTTTC.

This clone was picked up one time. The rearrangement joins TRBV9 to TRBJ2-3, with D possibly matching TRBD2 (5 bases). This CDR3 comprises 15 residues. Trimming removed 1 base at V and 2 bases at J, with 11 bases between. Germline V gives CDR1 SGDLS, CDR2 YYNGEE. CDR3 protein: CASSVTSGNTDTQYF. CDR3 in DNA: TGTGCCAGCAGCGTAACATCGGGAAACACAGATACGCAGTATTTT.

The chain combines TRBV28 with TRBJ1-2, with D perhaps matching TRBD1 (6 bases). This CDR3 comprises 13 residues. In germline, CDR1 is MDHEN, CDR2 SYDVKM. The V gene lost 1 base and the J gene lost 12 bases, with 15 bases spanning the gap. As DNA, the CDR3 is TGTGCCAGCAGTTTATCTGCCAGGGGCGTCCACACCTTC. Translating it yields CASSLSARGVHTF.

This chain connects TRBV4-1 to TRBJ2-7, with TRBD1 matching 7 bases. Germline-derived CDR1 and CDR2 are MGHRA and YSYEKL. CDR3 size: 17 residues. V was pared by 4 bases and J by 4 bases, with 16 bases of the junction left unmatched. The chain's CDR3 is CASSPSRGGENHYEQYF. The CDR3 region has the DNA TGCGCCAGCAGCCCCTCAAGAGGGGGCGAGAACCATTACGAGCAGTACTTC.

The chain couples TRBV30 to TRBJ1-2; 7 nucleotides agree with TRBD1. The CDR3 is 15 residues long. Trimming removed 1 base from V and 7 bases from J; junction bases left unmatched: 12. CDR1 GTSNPN and CDR2 SVGIG come from the germline V gene (reference sequence). The CDR3 DNA sequence: TGTGCCTGGAGTGAAATACCGGGACAGAAGAGTGGCTACACCTTC. Protein: CAWSEIPGQKSGYTF. Full variable domain (rest looked up from reference TRBV30 and TRBJ1-2): SQTIHQWPATLVQPVGSPLSLECTVEGTSNPNLYWYRQAAGRGLQLLFYSVGIGQISSEVPQNLSASRPQDRQFILSSKKLLLSDSGFYLCAWSEIPGQKSGYTFGSGTRLTVV.

V and J are TRBV15 and TRBJ2-2, with a tentative D call TRBD2 (5 bases). CDR1 is LNHNV, CDR2 YYDKDF, per germline (reference sequence). CDR3 length: 15 residues. Trimming took off 2 bases at V and 12 bases at J, with 19 bases between the two ends. CDR3 DNA sequence: TGTGCCACCAGCAGACAAGACCAAGGCGGGTTGAAGCTGTTTTTT. Translating gives CATSRQDQGGLKLFF.

The DNA of the CDR3 is TGTGCCTGGAGTGTAAGTAGACTAGCGGGAGAAGCCCACAATGAGCAGTTCTTC. Translating gives CAWSVSRLAGEAHNEQFF. V usage is TRBV30 and J usage is TRBJ2-1, with 12 bases that match TRBD2. Germline loops: CDR1 GTSNPN, CDR2 SVGIG (reference sequence). V lost 0 bases, J lost 5 bases, and 11 bases stayed unmatched. The CDR3 length is 18 residues.

The rearrangement links TRBV29-1 to TRBJ1-1, with D perhaps TRBD1 (5 bases). This CDR3 contains 16 residues. Germline V gives CDR1 SQVTM, CDR2 ANQGSEA. V was pared by 6 bases and J by 1 base, with 21 bases between. This CDR3 is CSVQEGFGAGNTEAFF. The CDR3 coding sequence is TGCAGCGTACAGGAGGGTTTTGGGGCAGGGAACACTGAAGCTTTCTTT.

The chain combines TRBV19 with TRBJ2-2; D is perhaps TRBD1 (7 bases). The CDR3 is 15 amino acids. The V end was cut by 4 bases, the J end by 6 bases, with 15 bases between. CDR1 and CDR2 from the germline V gene are LNHDA and SQIVND (reference sequence). CDR3 in amino acids: CASSKRQGEAGELFF. CDR3 in DNA: TGTGCCAGTAGTAAGCGGCAGGGGGAGGCCGGGGAGCTGTTTTTT.

The chain carries TRBV28 and TRBJ1-5; TRBD1 is a possible D gene (5 bases). Germline V gene lookup returns CDR1 MDHEN and CDR2 SYDVKM. This CDR3 is 14 amino acids long. Trimming cost V 5 bases and J 7 bases, with 15 bases left between them. CDR3: CASSRGGVQQPQHF. CDR3 DNA sequence: TGTGCCAGCAGTAGAGGAGGGGTACAACAGCCCCAGCATTTT.

The chain uses TRBV7-6 and TRBJ2-1; 7 positions match TRBD2. V was pared by 6 bases and J by 7 bases, with 12 bases of the junction left unmatched. This CDR3 is built from 15 residues. The germline V gene has CDR1 SGHVS and CDR2 FNYEAQ. The CDR3 reads CASRPWSVGGNEQFF. The CDR3 region has the DNA TGTGCCAGCAGGCCATGGAGCGTGGGGGGGAATGAGCAGTTCTTC.

This sequence joins TRBV19 and TRBJ1-4; D is perhaps TRBD1 (6 bases). CDR1 LNHDA and CDR2 SQIVND come from the germline V gene (reference sequence). V was pared by 5 bases and J by 7 bases, with 11 bases between. The CDR3 is made up of 13 amino acids. CDR3 bases: TGTGCCAGTAGTCAAGGACAGTCTGAAAAACTGTTTTTT. Translating gives CASSQGQSEKLFF.

The chain recombines TRBV4-1 with TRBJ2-3, with 7 positions matching TRBD2. This CDR3 has 16 amino acids. V lost 3 bases to trimming and J lost 1 base; unmatched junction nucleotides: 7. Germline values: CDR1 MGHRA, CDR2 YSYEKL. CDR3 amino acids: CASSHPGRDRTDTQYF. The CDR3 DNA reads TGCGCCAGCAGCCATCCGGGGAGGGATCGCACAGATACGCAGTATTTT.

This clone was found a few times. CDR3 DNA sequence: TGTGCCAGTAGTATAACCCCCCGGACTGGCGGCTACACCTTC. Protein: CASSITPRTGGYTF. The chain is built from TRBV19 and TRBJ1-2, with D unresolved. Germline V gives CDR1 LNHDA, CDR2 SQIVND (reference sequence). Trimming removed 2 bases at V and 8 bases at J, with 15 bases between. CDR3 length equals 14 residues.

This chain connects TRBV20-1 to TRBJ1-4; D call uncertain. The V gene's germline CDR1 is DFQATT and CDR2 SNEGSKA (reference sequence). The V and J ends lost 2 bases and 5 bases respectively, with 3 bases between them. CDR3 length: 11 amino acids. CDR3 sequence (DNA): TGCAGTGCTAGAATAAATGAAAAACTGTTTTTT. This gives the protein CSARINEKLFF.

The chain carries TRBV7-8 and TRBJ1-6; 8 nucleotides line up with TRBD1. J gave up 8 bases and V 5 bases, and 5 bases lay outside the gene matches. Germline assignment: CDR1 SGHVS and CDR2 FQNEAQ. The CDR3 extends over 14 amino acids. CDR3 residues: CASSPGQVYSPLHF. DNA for the CDR3: TGTGCCAGCAGCCCGGGACAGGTTTATTCACCCCTCCACTTT.

The rearrangement joins TRBV14 to TRBJ2-3; 7 nucleotides match TRBD1. Germline V gene lookup returns CDR1 SGHDN and CDR2 FVKESK. The J segment lost 4 bases and the V segment lost 2 bases, leaving 3 bases of the junction unmatched. This CDR3 comprises 14 residues. CDR3 nucleotide sequence: TGTGCCAGCAGCCAAACCCAGGGGGCAGATACGCAGTATTTT. As protein: CASSQTQGADTQYF.

V gene TRBV4-1 combines with J gene TRBJ1-1; D remains ambiguous. CDR1 and CDR2 (germline): MGHRA, YSYEKL. V gave up 4 bases and J gave up 1 base, with 4 bases separating them. This CDR3 is built from 12 residues. The CDR3 coding sequence is TGCGCCAGCAGCCTCGGGAACACTGAAGCTTTCTTT. Translated, it gives CASSLGNTEAFF.